This is a list of T cell receptor beta chains from one sample in a study of cytomegalovirus exposure and HLA in healthy donors. Using immunoSEQ multiplex PCR, the repertoire was profiled, and TCRdb retains in-frame clones only, with some absent. In the table there are about 170,000 clones, 86% of which are singletons. The sample taken for sequencing was PBMCs. The receptors originated from a woman aged 18-35 years in good health and CMV-seronegative. Both conserved end residues are part of each CDR3. A D gene is named only where the DNA matches it firmly. The size field is filled for only some rows; it gives once, few, many or a size class.

CDR3aa: CASSLGPILYNEQFF
CDR3nt: TGTGCCAGCAGTCTAGGCCCAATCCTCTACAATGAGCAGTTCTTC
v_gene: TRBV27
d_gene: -
len: 15
j_gene: TRBJ2-1
abundance: once

CDR3aa: CASSLVRTGGNDSPLHF
CDR3nt: TGCGCCAGCAGCTTGGTGCGGACAGGGGGTAACGATTCACCCCTCCACTTT
v_gene: TRBV5-1
d_gene: TRBD1
len: 17
j_gene: TRBJ1-6
abundance: -

CDR3aa: CATGFNPNYGYTF
CDR3nt: TGTGCCACCGGGTTCAATCCTAACTATGGCTACACCTTC
v_gene: TRBV2
d_gene: -
len: 13
j_gene: TRBJ1-2
abundance: -

CDR3aa: CASSQFDEQFF
CDR3nt: TGTGCCAGCTCGCAGTTCGATGAGCAGTTCTTC
v_gene: TRBV18
d_gene: -
len: 11
j_gene: TRBJ2-1
abundance: -

CDR3aa: CASSQAGHGAFF
CDR3nt: TGCGCCAGCAGCCAGGCCGGACATGGAGCTTTCTTT
v_gene: TRBV4-1
d_gene: -
len: 12
j_gene: TRBJ1-1
abundance: -

CDR3aa: CASIWTGNSPLHF
CDR3nt: TGTGCCAGCATTTGGACAGGCAATTCACCCCTCCACTTT
v_gene: TRBV6-1
d_gene: TRBD1
len: 13
j_gene: TRBJ1-6
abundance: -

CDR3aa: CASRVDTIVTYEQYF
CDR3nt: TGCGCCAGCAGAGTGGACACCATCGTGACCTACGAGCAGTACTTC
v_gene: TRBV5-1
d_gene: -
len: 15
j_gene: TRBJ2-7
abundance: -

CDR3aa: CASSQQGSTYEQYF
CDR3nt: TGTGCCAGCAGCCAACAGGGGTCGACCTACGAGCAGTACTTC
v_gene: TRBV6-5
d_gene: TRBD1
len: 14
j_gene: TRBJ2-7
abundance: many

CDR3aa: CASSFEGTAYGYTF
CDR3nt: TGTGCCAGCAGCTTCGAAGGGACTGCCTATGGCTACACCTTC
v_gene: TRBV7-9
d_gene: -
len: 14
j_gene: TRBJ1-2
abundance: -

CDR3aa: CASSQEVLGASNEQFF
CDR3nt: TGCGCCAGCAGCCAAGAGGTGCTGGGAGCAAGCAATGAGCAGTTCTTC
v_gene: TRBV4-3
d_gene: -
len: 16
j_gene: TRBJ2-1
abundance: once

CDR3aa: CASSGRPSGTYNEQFF
CDR3nt: TGTGCCAGCAGCGGACGCCCTAGCGGAACCTACAATGAGCAGTTCTTC
v_gene: TRBV9
d_gene: TRBD2
len: 16
j_gene: TRBJ2-1
abundance: -

CDR3aa: CASSFLTGGANRDGYTF
CDR3nt: TGTGCCAGCAGCTTCCTCACAGGGGGCGCGAATCGGGATGGCTACACCTTC
v_gene: TRBV5-6
d_gene: TRBD1
len: 17
j_gene: TRBJ1-2
abundance: -

CDR3aa: CASSILGTGGQTQYF
CDR3nt: TGTGCCAGCAGTATCCTCGGGACAGGGGGGCAGACCCAGTACTTC
v_gene: TRBV2
d_gene: TRBD1
len: 15
j_gene: TRBJ2-5
abundance: -

CDR3aa: CASSPTGRDYGYTF
CDR3nt: TGTGCCAGCAGCCCCACAGGGAGGGACTATGGCTACACCTTC
v_gene: TRBV5-6
d_gene: -
len: 14
j_gene: TRBJ1-2
abundance: once

CDR3aa: CATSRDQGVYGYTF
CDR3nt: TGTGCCACCAGCAGAGATCAGGGGGTCTATGGCTACACCTTC
v_gene: TRBV15
d_gene: TRBD1
len: 14
j_gene: TRBJ1-2
abundance: few

CDR3aa: CASSPRSGFYQETQYF
CDR3nt: TGTGCCAGCAGTCCCCGTTCGGGATTTTACCAAGAGACCCAGTACTTC
v_gene: TRBV27
d_gene: -
len: 16
j_gene: TRBJ2-5
abundance: -

CDR3aa: CASSLDRGVTEAFF
CDR3nt: TGTGCCAGCAGCCTTGACAGGGGGGTAACTGAAGCTTTCTTT
v_gene: TRBV5-5
d_gene: TRBD1
len: 14
j_gene: TRBJ1-1
abundance: -

CDR3aa: CASSFHRTNTEAFF
CDR3nt: TGTGCCAGTAGTTTTCACAGGACCAACACTGAAGCTTTCTTT
v_gene: TRBV19
d_gene: -
len: 14
j_gene: TRBJ1-1
abundance: -

CDR3aa: CASTQGAAGANVLTF
CDR3nt: TGTGCCAGTACACAGGGGGCGGCTGGGGCCAACGTCCTGACTTTC
v_gene: TRBV7-2
d_gene: TRBD1
len: 15
j_gene: TRBJ2-6
abundance: -

CDR3aa: CASSFRLAGDYEQFF
CDR3nt: TGTGCCAGCAGCTTCAGACTAGCGGGAGACTATGAGCAGTTCTTC
v_gene: TRBV7-9
d_gene: TRBD2
len: 15
j_gene: TRBJ2-1
abundance: -

CDR3aa: CASSSSGTGFLGEKLFF
CDR3nt: TGTGCCAGCAGCTCATCCGGGACAGGGTTTTTGGGTGAAAAACTGTTTTTT
v_gene: TRBV7-9
d_gene: TRBD1
len: 17
j_gene: TRBJ1-4
abundance: -

CDR3aa: CASSSESLTVSNGYTF
CDR3nt: TGCGCCAGCAGCTCCGAGTCCCTGACAGTATCGAATGGCTACACCTTC
v_gene: TRBV5-1
d_gene: -
len: 16
j_gene: TRBJ1-2
abundance: -

CDR3aa: CASSLEGAVNTEAFF
CDR3nt: TGCGCCAGCAGCTTAGAGGGGGCGGTGAACACTGAAGCTTTCTTT
v_gene: TRBV5-1
d_gene: TRBD1
len: 15
j_gene: TRBJ1-1
abundance: -

CDR3aa: CASGLGAIDGYTF
CDR3nt: TGTGCCAGCGGGTTAGGTGCGATCGATGGCTACACCTTC
v_gene: TRBV7-9
d_gene: -
len: 13
j_gene: TRBJ1-2
abundance: -

CDR3aa: CAISDRVTEAFF
CDR3nt: TGTGCCATCAGTGATCGGGTTACTGAAGCTTTCTTT
v_gene: TRBV10-3
d_gene: -
len: 12
j_gene: TRBJ1-1
abundance: -

CDR3aa: CASSPNDPWDRGYDEQYF
CDR3nt: TGTGCCAGCAGTCCCAACGATCCCTGGGACAGGGGTTACGACGAGCAGTACTTC
v_gene: TRBV28
d_gene: TRBD1
len: 18
j_gene: TRBJ2-7
abundance: -

CDR3aa: CASSRPGNTGELFF
CDR3nt: TGCGCCAGCAGTCGTCCGGGTAACACCGGGGAGCTGTTTTTT
v_gene: TRBV23-1
d_gene: -
len: 14
j_gene: TRBJ2-2
abundance: -